This record concerns one TCR beta chain sequence. The antigen is not known. One end of the junction does not line up with germline, which may come from a read error. The sample is drawn from a study of CD8 T cells in Susac syndrome. The germline CDR1 and CDR2 sequences are SEHNR and FQNEAQ (reference sequence). The CDR3 runs 13 residues. The CD8+ and CD4+ T cells were negatively isolated, with the TEMRA cells enriched by FACS. cDNA came from about 0.5 to 1 ug RNA primed by random hexamers. MiXCR, run by TCRdb on the immunoSEQ multiplex PCR reads, gives a single entry per CDR3 protein. The sample lists roughly 200,000 distinct CDR3 sequences, 85% to 95% occurring once. Overall study findings and caveats: The study's TCR sequencing and HLA analysis covered a relatively small number of individuals, and the study acknowledged this.

Sequenced: CD4+ T cells from PBMCs. This clonotype was obtained from a human donor in good health. The V gene is TRBV7-9, the J gene TRBJ2-6; TRBD1 or TRBD2 may be the D gene (6 bases each). This CDR3 reads CGGARSGANVLTF. CDR3 DNA: TGCGGGGGCGCACGATCCGGGGCCAACGTCCTGACTTTC.